These 27 T cell receptor beta chains came from one sample sequenced in a study of blood T cells in healthy people across ages (dated by TCRdb to the mid-2010s). Library creation used 5' RACE. Sequencing took place on an Illumina HiSeq 2500. A second PCR of 7 to 11 cycles was run with a J-beta primer mix and a sample-barcoded 5' primer. The public sequencing data were trimmed at Q25 with fastp and processed into clonotypes with MiXCR by TCRdb, which kept only in-frame beta chains. A single entry per CDR3 protein holds the most common genes and DNA from its merged rows. This sample gives 750,000 to 850,000 distinct CDR3 sequences in total; 20% to 25% of them show up just once. The leading ten clones occupy roughly 3.5% of the sample. The same sample was also used in a study of T cells of mothers and their children.

The sequencing input was blood. The receptors were gathered from a boy aged 10-17 years in good health.

J is TRBJ2-5 and V is TRBV2; D is unresolved. The CDR3 spans 11 residues. Germline V lookup: CDR1 SNHLY, CDR2 FYNNEI. Trimming took off 11 bases at V and 5 bases at J, with 12 bases between the two ends. The CDR3 DNA is TGTGCCGTCCAGATATTCGAGACCCAGTACTTC. Its protein product is CAVQIFETQYF.

The chain is built from TRBV5-6 and TRBJ2-1, with 8 bases that match TRBD2. CDR3 length: 14 residues. CDR1 is SGHDT, CDR2 YYEEEE, per germline. J was trimmed by 6 bases and V by 5 bases; bases with no gene match: 7. CDR3 loop: CASSWVGGGNEQFF. The CDR3 DNA sequence: TGTGCCAGCAGTTGGGTCGGGGGGGGCAATGAGCAGTTCTTC.

The chain recombines TRBV27 with TRBJ2-1, with D possibly matching TRBD1 (6 bases). The germline V gene has CDR1 MNHEY and CDR2 SMNVEV (reference sequence). The CDR3 totals 15 residues. The V end lost 7 bases, the J end lost 7 bases, and 20 bases lay between the germline ends. CDR3 bases: TGTGCCAGCACCACCCGTGGACAGTTCGGGAATGAGCAGTTCTTC. Residues: CASTTRGQFGNEQFF.

The chain carries TRBV9 and TRBJ2-1; D is unresolved. The CDR3 has 13 amino acids. The V and J ends lost 0 bases and 5 bases respectively, with 6 bases between them. From germline, CDR1 is SGDLS and CDR2 YYNGEE. The CDR3, as DNA: TGTGCCAGCAGCGTAGAGGGAAACAATGAGCAGTTCTTC. Translation: CASSVEGNNEQFF.

The chain links TRBV27 to TRBJ2-5; D ambiguous. Germline assignment: CDR1 MNHEY and CDR2 SMNVEV (reference sequence). The length of the CDR3 is 14 residues. Trimming stripped 6 bases from V and 2 bases from J, with 13 bases between. CDR3 in amino acids: CASRKDGLQETQYF. CDR3 coding DNA: TGTGCCAGCAGGAAAGACGGATTGCAAGAGACCCAGTACTTC.

This clonotype was seen at least ten times. The chain carries TRBV4-3 and TRBJ2-1; 8 nucleotides line up with TRBD2. The CDR3 covers 16 residues. V was clipped by 0 bases and J by 2 bases; unmatched bases: 3. Germline V gene sequence: CDR1 LGHNA, CDR2 YSLEER. The CDR3 sequence is CASSQDPGGAYNEQFF. CDR3 coding DNA: TGCGCCAGCAGCCAAGATCCCGGGGGGGCCTACAATGAGCAGTTCTTC.

The chain employs TRBV4-3 and TRBJ2-1, with D possibly being TRBD1 (6 bases). The J call is in doubt because the DNA end fits TRBJ2-5 better. The CDR3 is 15 residues long. Looked up from germline, CDR1 is LGHNA and CDR2 is YSLEER. CDR3 DNA sequence: TGCGCCAGCAGCCAAGATAGTGGACAGCCGGAGACCCAGTACTTC. Translated: CASSQDSGQPETQYF.

This clonotype occurred a few times. V is TRBV9 and J is TRBJ2-1; the D call may be TRBD1 or TRBD2 (5 bases each). The germline V and J ends were trimmed by 4 bases and 3 bases, with 11 bases remaining between them. The CDR3 consists of 14 residues. CDR1 is SGDLS, CDR2 YYNGEE, per germline. Here the CDR3 reads CASSPRDGYNEQFF. The CDR3 DNA is TGTGCCAGCAGCCCTCGGGACGGCTACAATGAGCAGTTCTTC.

This sequence joins TRBV12-3 or TRBV12-4 and TRBJ2-3; D gene unclear. The V and J ends lost 6 bases and 1 base respectively, with 8 bases between them. CDR3 length: 13 amino acids. The CDR3 loop reads CASSLHRTDTQYF. As DNA, the CDR3 is TGTGCCAGCAGCTTACACCGCACAGATACGCAGTATTTT.

The chain uses TRBV7-2 and TRBJ2-7; maybe TRBD2 (5 bases). CDR1 and CDR2 from the germline V gene are SGHTA and FQGNSA. Trimming shortened V by 1 base and J by 0 bases, and 13 bases separated the two germline ends. The CDR3 runs 16 residues. The CDR3 nucleotides read TGTGCCAGCAGCTTAGATCGAGCGGCGAACTCCTACGAGCAGTACTTC. It yields the protein CASSLDRAANSYEQYF.

This chain joins TRBV7-9 and TRBJ2-3; 8 nucleotides line up with TRBD1. CDR1 is SEHNR, CDR2 FQNEAQ, per germline (reference sequence). The CDR3 is 14 residues long. V lost 7 bases, J lost 7 bases, and 10 bases stayed unmatched. CDR3 nucleotides: TGTGCCAGCACGCGGGATCAGGGGGCAAATACGCAGTATTTT. This translates into CASTRDQGANTQYF.

The rearrangement joins TRBV5-1 to TRBJ2-3; D not certain. The CDR3 covers 13 residues. The ends were cut back, 6 bases at V and 1 base at J, with 9 bases in the middle. Germline CDR1 SGHRS, CDR2 YFSETQ. CDR3 coding DNA: TGCGCCAGCATGGCGAGTGGCACAGATACGCAGTATTTT. As protein: CASMASGTDTQYF.

With respect to this clonotype: An end of the junction does not agree with germline; a read error may underlie this. CDR3 in amino acids: CASSRNAFTDTQYF. CDR3 sequence (DNA): TGTGCTAGCAGCCGAAACGCATTCACAGATACGCAGTATTTT. The rearrangement links TRBV7-7 to TRBJ2-3; D is unresolved. The germline CDR1 and CDR2 sequences are SSHAT and FNYEAQ (reference sequence). The CDR3 is 14 amino acids.

This clonotype turned up a few times. The CDR3 protein is CASSAGHLSTDTQYF. The CDR3 DNA sequence: TGTGCCAGCAGCGCGGGACACCTTAGCACAGATACGCAGTATTTT. This chain connects TRBV7-3 to TRBJ2-3; possibly TRBD1 or TRBD2 for D (6 bases each). The CDR3 has 15 amino acids. V dropped 5 bases and J dropped 0 bases, with 12 bases sitting between them. In germline, CDR1 is SGHTA, CDR2 FQGTGA.

This chain connects TRBV12-3 or TRBV12-4 to TRBJ2-7; either TRBD1 or TRBD2 may fit D (5 bases each). V was trimmed by 6 bases and J by 5 bases, leaving 20 bases between them. The length of the CDR3 is 15 residues. CDR3 coding DNA: TGTGCCAGCAGACAAGCCGGGACCCCCGAGGACGAGCAGTACTTC. It translates to CASRQAGTPEDEQYF.

This chain's CDR3 is CSVAGGTSGRYEQYF. CDR3 DNA: TGCAGCGTTGCTGGTGGGACTAGCGGACGCTACGAGCAGTACTTC. This chain uses TRBV29-1 with TRBJ2-7; 11 bases are shared with TRBD2. Germline trimming cut 4 bases from V and 3 bases from J; bases unmatched to any gene: 8. The CDR3 is 15 amino acids. CDR1 is SQVTM and CDR2 is ANQGSEA in the germline V gene.

This chain uses TRBV5-1 with TRBJ1-2; 7 bases agree with TRBD1. V lost 4 bases to trimming and J lost 1 base; unmatched junction nucleotides: 10. This CDR3 has 16 amino acids. The germline V gene has CDR1 SGHRS and CDR2 YFSETQ. The CDR3 is CASSPNSGQNNYGYTF. Written as DNA, the CDR3 is TGCGCCAGCAGCCCTAACTCGGGACAGAATAACTATGGCTACACCTTC.

This sequence joins TRBV12-3 or TRBV12-4 and TRBJ2-3, with a weak D call TRBD1 (6 bases). The closer fit of TRBJ1-5 to the DNA end suggests the J call may be wrong. This CDR3 has 14 amino acids. This CDR3 is CASSTSGGTDTQHF. In nucleotides, the CDR3 is TGTGCCAGCAGTACTAGCGGGGGCACAGATACGCAGCATTTT.

J is TRBJ1-1 and V is TRBV29-1; D is perhaps TRBD1 (6 bases). The germline CDR1 and CDR2 sequences are SQVTM and ANQGSEA. The CDR3 covers 13 residues. The V gene lost 6 bases and the J gene lost 1 base, with 12 bases spanning the gap. CDR3 DNA: TGCAGCGTGGGAAGACAGGAGAACACTGAAGCTTTCTTT. Its protein is CSVGRQENTEAFF.

The CDR3 coding sequence is TGTGCCAGCAGCCCCGGACTAGCGGGAGGCCCATTCTCCTACAATGAGCAGTTCTTC. This translates into CASSPGLAGGPFSYNEQFF. The chain links TRBV14 to TRBJ2-1, with 14 bases fitting TRBD2. This CDR3 spans 19 amino acids. Germline trimming cut 4 bases from V and 0 bases from J; bases unmatched to any gene: 8. The germline CDR1 and CDR2 sequences are SGHDN and FVKESK. Complete variable domain (other parts from reference TRBV14 and TRBJ2-1): EAGVTQFPSHSVIEKGQTVTLRCDPISGHDNLYWYRRVMGKEIKFLLHFVKESKQDESGMPNNRFLAERTGGTYSTLKVQPAELEDSGVYFCASSPGLAGGPFSYNEQFFGPGTRLTVL.

This sequence joins TRBV28 and TRBJ2-1, with 9 bases lining up with TRBD2. V shed 6 bases, J shed 3 bases, and the junction held 9 bases outside the gene matches. Germline V lookup: CDR1 MDHEN, CDR2 SYDVKM. The CDR3 covers 16 residues. Written as DNA, the CDR3 is TGTGCCAGCAGAGACGTAGCGGGAGTCGGCTACAATGAGCAGTTCTTC. Its protein is CASRDVAGVGYNEQFF.

The V and J genes are TRBV6-5 and TRBJ1-4; D is possibly TRBD1 (6 bases). In germline, CDR1 is MNHEY, CDR2 SVGAGI. This CDR3 comprises 13 residues. Between the trimmed V and J ends, which lost 5 bases and 7 bases, there was a span of 11 bases. CDR3 region: CASSDRWGEKLFF. The CDR3 DNA sequence: TGTGCCAGCAGTGACAGGTGGGGTGAAAAACTGTTTTTT.

This chain joins TRBV7-6 and TRBJ2-5, with D perhaps matching TRBD1 (6 bases). The CDR3 is 17 residues long. The germline CDR1 and CDR2 sequences are SGHVS and FNYEAQ. Trimming left V 5 bases short and J 2 bases short, with 21 bases between. As DNA, the CDR3 is TGTGCCAGCAGCCCAGGGAGCCTACGCAGGGGTCAAGAGACCCAGTACTTC. This gives the protein CASSPGSLRRGQETQYF. Filled out from reference TRBV7-6 and TRBJ2-5, the complete variable domain reads GAGVSQSPRYKVTKRGQDVALRCDPISGHVSLYWYRQALGQGPEFLTYFNYEAQQDKSGLPNDRFSAERPEGSISTLTIQRTEQRDSAMYRCASSPGSLRRGQETQYFGPGTRLLVL.

The rearrangement links TRBV20-1 to TRBJ2-2, with 9 bases that match TRBD1. The V and J ends lost 6 bases and 7 bases, in that order; junction bases with no gene match: 9. This CDR3 spans 14 amino acids. Germline V lookup: CDR1 DFQATT, CDR2 SNEGSKA (reference sequence). CDR3 DNA: TGCAGTGCGAGATTACAGGGGGCTGGCGGGGAGCTGTTTTTT. Protein: CSARLQGAGGELFF.

This clonotype was seen more than once but under ten times. CDR3 sequence reads: CASSRTSGVETQYF. The CDR3 bases are TGTGCCAGCTCTCGGACTAGCGGGGTTGAGACCCAGTACTTC. This chain uses TRBV18 with TRBJ2-5; 12 bases are shared with TRBD2. Germline CDR1 is KGHSH and CDR2 is LQKENI. V was pared by 6 bases and J by 5 bases, with 4 bases of the junction left unmatched. The CDR3 covers 14 residues.

This clonotype was detected only a few times. The rearrangement links TRBV25-1 to TRBJ2-7, with unresolved D. Deletions cut 8 bases from V and 0 bases from J, with 8 bases between. The V gene's germline CDR1 is MGHDK and CDR2 SYGVNS. The CDR3 has 12 amino acids. CDR3 residues: CASGVVSYEQYF. CDR3 nucleotide sequence: TGTGCCAGCGGGGTTGTCTCCTACGAGCAGTACTTC.

This clonotype was observed a handful of times. The V and J genes are TRBV20-1 and TRBJ1-5; 8 bases map to TRBD1. The germline CDR1 and CDR2 sequences are DFQATT and SNEGSKA (reference sequence). The CDR3 spans 15 residues. V was clipped by 0 bases and J by 4 bases; unmatched bases: 5. The CDR3 loop reads CSARETGAGNQPQHF. The CDR3 bases are TGCAGTGCTAGAGAGACAGGGGCGGGTAATCAGCCCCAGCATTTT.